The 14 T cell receptor beta chains given below trace back to one sample, sequenced in a study of Graves' ophthalmopathy and Graves' hyperthyroidism. From RNA, the CDR3 regions of TCR beta chains were amplified and sequenced. RT-PCR in the first round used HTBI primers; a second-round multiplex PCR followed. TCRdb called the multiplex PCR reads again in MiXCR, with one record for every CDR3 protein. The data hold about 1.1 million distinct CDR3 sequences, with 35% to 40% observed a single time. Sequencing input: peripheral blood or thyroid tissue (not recorded which). All receptors come from an adult man with Graves' hyperthyroidism.

At least ten counts were recorded for this clonotype. V gene TRBV10-3 combines with J gene TRBJ2-7; 8 positions match TRBD1. Germline V gives CDR1 ENHRY, CDR2 SYGVKD. V dropped 6 bases and J dropped 3; count of bases not matched to a gene: 4. The CDR3 extends over 13 amino acids. The CDR3 nucleotides are TGTGCCATCAGCCCCAGGGGGCTCTACGAGCAGTACTTC. Its translation is CAISPRGLYEQYF.

V gene TRBV7-9 combines with J gene TRBJ1-6; D uncertain. The CDR3 extends over 14 amino acids. Per germline, CDR1 SEHNR and CDR2 FQNEAQ (reference sequence). Trimming shortened V by 5 bases and J by 9 bases, and 14 bases separated the two germline ends. The CDR3 sequence is CASSPRAPGSPLHF. The CDR3, as DNA: TGTGCCAGCAGCCCCCGGGCCCCGGGTTCACCCCTCCACTTT.

Details on this clonotype: This may come from a read error, since a much larger clone is one base off. This chain joins TRBV19 and TRBJ2-2, with D perhaps being TRBD1 or TRBD2 (5 bases each). CDR1 and CDR2 from the germline V gene are LNHDA and SQIVND (reference sequence). This CDR3 has 12 residues. The CDR3 DNA sequence: TGTGACAGCGGACACGGGACCGGGGAGCTGTTTTTT. Residues: CDSGHGTGELFF. Filled out from reference TRBV19 and TRBJ2-2, the complete variable domain reads DGGITQSPKYLFRKEGQNVTLSCEQNLNHDAMYWYRQDPGQGLRLIYYSQIVNDFQKGDIAEGYSVSREKKESFPLTVTSAQKNPTAFYLCDSGHGTGELFFGEGSRLTVL.

This clonotype was detected a few times. The chain's CDR3 is CAWRVSGASSYEQYF. The CDR3 DNA sequence: TGTGCCTGGAGGGTAAGCGGGGCCAGCTCCTACGAGCAGTACTTC. The chain uses TRBV30 and TRBJ2-7; 7 nucleotides align to TRBD2. Germline assignment: CDR1 GTSNPN and CDR2 SVGIG (reference sequence). This CDR3 contains 15 residues. J was trimmed by 0 bases and V by 3 bases; bases with no gene match: 8.

This clonotype was counted at least ten times. The rearrangement joins TRBV2 to TRBJ1-5; no reliable D call. V lost 4 bases to trimming and J lost 3 bases, with 7 bases between them. The CDR3 totals 13 residues. The germline V gene encodes CDR1 SNHLY and CDR2 FYNNEI. The CDR3 is CASSGQVNQPQHF. Here the CDR3 DNA reads TGTGCCAGCAGTGGGCAGGTCAATCAGCCCCAGCATTTT.

The rearrangement links TRBV29-1 to TRBJ1-1, with D maybe TRBD1 (6 bases). Trimming took off 5 bases at V and 0 bases at J, with 19 bases between the two ends. Germline-derived CDR1 and CDR2 are SQVTM and ANQGSEA. CDR3 length equals 16 residues. Here the CDR3 DNA reads TGCAGCGTTACGGGTCTTCAGGGGCCGCTGAACACTGAAGCTTTCTTT. Amino acid sequence: CSVTGLQGPLNTEAFF.

This clonotype was recorded only once. The chain uses TRBV20-1 and TRBJ2-7; the D is unclear. This CDR3 is built from 16 residues. CDR1 is DFQATT, CDR2 SNEGSKA, per germline (reference sequence). With 1 base removed from V and 0 bases from J, the gap between germline ends came to 16 bases. The CDR3 coding sequence is TGCAGTGCTAGAGCCCCCGGCGAAGGGCCCTCCTACGAGCAGTACTTC. Residues: CSARAPGEGPSYEQYF.

This clonotype was detected many times. The chain recombines TRBV15 with TRBJ2-6; D gene ambiguous. V gave up 0 bases and J gave up 3 bases, with 9 bases separating them. The germline V gene has CDR1 LNHNV and CDR2 YYDKDF (reference sequence). The CDR3 totals 16 residues. The CDR3 here is CATSRDAASGANVLTF. The CDR3, as DNA: TGTGCCACCAGCAGAGATGCCGCAAGTGGGGCCAACGTCCTGACTTTC.

This clonotype was picked up many times. The junction and the germline gene differ at one end; a read error may be behind it. The chain has TRBV7-2 and TRBJ2-7, with 10 bases identical to TRBD2. The CDR3 is 16 residues long. CDR1 is SGHTA, CDR2 FQGNSA, per germline. This CDR3 reads CASSLNAPLAGEPRHF. The CDR3 bases are TGTGCCAGCAGCTTAAACGCCCCGCTAGCGGGAGAACCTAGGCACTTC.

This clonotype was picked up many times. The rearrangement joins TRBV11-2 to TRBJ1-6; tentative D call: TRBD1 (5 bases). CDR3 size: 16 residues. CDR1 is SGHAT, CDR2 FQNNGV, per germline. V lost 2 bases and J 8 bases, leaving 16 bases between the germline ends. The CDR3 DNA reads as TGTGCCAGCAGCTTACCCCCCACCGGGGACGATTCACCCCTCCACTTT. It codes for CASSLPPTGDDSPLHF.

The genes are TRBV29-1 and TRBJ2-5, with unresolved D. The CDR3 consists of 11 residues. Germline loops: CDR1 SQVTM, CDR2 ANQGSEA. Trimming stripped 8 bases from V and 4 bases from J, with 11 bases between. CDR3 nucleotide sequence: TGCAGCAGTAAACCGAGAGAGACCCAGTACTTC. The encoded protein is CSSKPRETQYF.

The gene calls are TRBV2 and TRBJ1-1; the match to TRBD1 covers 9 bases. The junction had 6 bases not matched to a gene; V was cut back by 5 bases and J by 8 bases. The CDR3 length is 13 residues. The germline V gene encodes CDR1 SNHLY and CDR2 FYNNEI. CDR3 in amino acids: CASSSGTGREAFF. Written as DNA, the CDR3 is TGTGCCAGCAGTTCCGGGACAGGGAGGGAAGCTTTCTTT.

This clonotype was detected ten times or more. The rearrangement joins TRBV15 to TRBJ2-7; D might be TRBD2 (6 bases). Per germline, CDR1 LNHNV and CDR2 YYDKDF (reference sequence). V was shortened by 8 bases and J by 2 bases, with 16 bases between the two germline ends. The CDR3 extends over 14 amino acids. CDR3 residues: CATRESGLTYEQYF. The CDR3 region has the DNA TGTGCCACCCGGGAGAGTGGACTCACCTACGAGCAGTACTTC.

Only one count was recorded for this clonotype. Being one base from a much bigger clone, this may be a read error. The chain employs TRBV9 and TRBJ1-5, with D unresolved. The germline CDR1 and CDR2 sequences are SGDLS and YYNGEE. The CDR3 length is 13 residues. V lost 0 bases, J lost 5 bases, and 6 bases lay in between. Written as DNA, the CDR3 is TGTGCCAGCAGCGTAGACCCCTATCAGCCCCAGCATTTT. Protein: CASSVDPYQPQHF.